The rows below give T cell receptor beta chains drawn from one sample of a study of CD8 T cells in Susac syndrome. Using its own MiXCR run on the immunoSEQ multiplex PCR reads, TCRdb lists one record per CDR3 protein. The sample carries 150,000 to 200,000 distinct CDR3 sequences, 90% to 95% recorded once. Sequencing was done on a sample of CD4+ T cells from PBMCs. The origin of the receptors is a human donor in good health. The CDR3 runs from the conserved cysteine through the conserved F or W. The order of the fields is V gene, clone size, D gene, J gene, CDR3 protein, CDR3 DNA. A D gene is named only where the DNA matches it firmly. Part of the rows lack a size; the others show once, few, many or a class for expanded clones.

TRBV15	-	-	TRBJ2-5	CATSRGGEETQYF	TGTGCCACCAGCAGAGGCGGCGAAGAGACCCAGTACTTC
TRBV12-3/TRBV12-4	-	-	TRBJ2-7	CASSPRDRFYEQYF	TGTGCCAGCAGTCCGCGGGACAGATTCTACGAGCAGTACTTC
TRBV5-1	-	-	TRBJ2-4	CASSLSGGGHKNIQYF	TGCGCCAGCAGCTTGAGTGGAGGGGGTCACAAAAACATTCAGTACTTC
TRBV7-3	-	TRBD2	TRBJ2-1	CASSLMGGLAGNNEQFF	TGTGCCAGCAGCTTAATGGGGGGGCTAGCGGGGAACAATGAGCAGTTCTTC
TRBV20-1	few	-	TRBJ1-5	CSAGGGNQPQHF	TGCAGTGCCGGAGGGGGAAATCAGCCCCAGCATTTT
TRBV12-3/TRBV12-4	-	-	TRBJ2-7	CASSFSPGHYELYF	TGTGCCAGCAGTTTTAGCCCGGGGCACTACGAGCTGTACTTC
TRBV7-2	-	TRBD1	TRBJ2-6	CASSLRGLPSGANVLTF	TGTGCCAGCAGCTTGAGGGGGCTACCCTCTGGGGCCAACGTCCTGACTTTC
TRBV5-1	-	TRBD2	TRBJ2-1	CASSSGLVAYNEQFF	TGCGCCAGCAGCTCGGGACTAGTTGCCTACAATGAGCAGTTCTTC
TRBV6-1	-	-	TRBJ2-7	CASSEFYGQYF	TGTGCCAGCAGTGAATTCTACGGGCAGTACTTC
TRBV20-1	-	TRBD1	TRBJ1-1	CSARSMTGGHTEAFF	TGCAGTGCTAGAAGTATGACAGGGGGCCACACTGAAGCTTTCTTT
TRBV11-2	-	-	TRBJ1-2	CASSLGHKDYGYTF	TGTGCCAGCAGCTTGGGACACAAAGACTATGGCTACACCTTC
TRBV11-1	-	-	TRBJ1-1	CASRPSGTQMNTEAFF	TGTGCCAGCAGGCCAAGCGGTACACAGATGAACACTGAAGCTTTCTTT
TRBV2	few	-	TRBJ1-1	CASSVLPNTEAFF	TGTGCCAGCAGTGTCCTTCCAAACACTGAAGCTTTCTTT
TRBV30	-	-	TRBJ2-5	CAWRPRETQYF	TGTGCCTGGAGGCCCCGGGAGACCCAGTACTTC
TRBV18	-	-	TRBJ2-5	CASPPQHRAETQYF	TGTGCCAGCCCACCACAGCACAGGGCAGAGACCCAGTACTTC
TRBV20-1	-	-	TRBJ1-2	CTAGYGYTF	TGCACCGCTGGCTATGGCTACACCTTC
TRBV12-3/TRBV12-4	once	-	TRBJ1-5	CASSWGRGGSNQPQHF	TGTGCCAGCAGTTGGGGCAGGGGAGGAAGCAATCAGCCCCAGCATTTT
TRBV7-9	-	-	TRBJ1-2	CASNPPVDSNYGYTF	TGTGCCAGCAACCCCCCTGTGGACTCTAACTATGGCTACACCTTC
TRBV2	few	-	TRBJ2-1	CASSLGVNEQFF	TGTGCCAGTAGCTTGGGCGTCAATGAGCAGTTCTTC
TRBV5-4	-	-	TRBJ1-2	CASSSRRGVWDGYTF	TGTGCCAGCAGCTCCCGGCGGGGGGTCTGGGATGGCTACACCTTC
TRBV29-1	few	TRBD1	TRBJ2-7	CSVEGQGYEQYF	TGCAGCGTTGAGGGACAGGGCTACGAGCAGTACTTC
TRBV19	-	-	TRBJ2-5	CASSVQGRGETQYF	TGTGCCAGTAGCGTCCAGGGGAGAGGGGAGACCCAGTACTTC
TRBV30	few	-	TRBJ1-2	CAWSVSQINYGYTF	TGTGCCTGGAGTGTAAGTCAGATCAACTATGGCTACACCTTC
TRBV3-1	-	-	TRBJ2-7	CASSHQTPYEQYF	TGTGCCAGCAGCCACCAGACACCCTACGAGCAGTACTTC
TRBV5-1	-	-	TRBJ1-2	CASSLDPDPLSYGYTF	TGCGCCAGCAGCTTGGATCCGGATCCTCTGAGCTATGGCTACACCTTC
TRBV10-3	-	-	TRBJ2-7	CAISQEAGDYEQYF	TGTGCCATCAGTCAGGAGGCAGGGGACTACGAGCAGTACTTC
TRBV3-1	-	TRBD2	TRBJ2-1	CASSYLSGGMPFF	TGTGCCAGCAGCTACCTTAGCGGGGGTATGCCGTTCTTC
TRBV19	-	TRBD1	TRBJ1-1	CASSMWTGRVFF	TGTGCCAGTAGTATGTGGACAGGTCGGGTTTTCTTT
TRBV12-5	-	-	TRBJ2-3	CASGPTLDGKTSTDTQYF	TGTGCTAGTGGTCCCACCCTCGACGGCAAAACTAGCACAGATACGCAGTATTTT
TRBV20-1	-	-	TRBJ1-2	CSARVGQGGYGYTF	TGCAGTGCTAGAGTTGGTCAGGGAGGTTATGGCTACACCTTC
TRBV6-5	once	-	TRBJ2-2	CASRPPLRTGELFF	TGTGCCAGCAGGCCGCCCCTGCGGACCGGGGAGCTGTTTTTT
TRBV7-3	-	TRBD2	TRBJ2-7	CASSLTSGDAYEQYF	TGTGCCAGCAGCTTAACTAGCGGGGATGCCTACGAGCAGTACTTC
TRBV12-3/TRBV12-4	once	-	TRBJ2-3	CASSWGLAASTDTQYF	TGTGCCAGCAGTTGGGGGCTAGCGGCTAGCACAGATACGCAGTATTTT
TRBV19	once	-	TRBJ2-2	CASNFGGTGELFF	TGTGCCAGTAATTTTGGAGGCACCGGGGAGCTGTTTTTT
TRBV10-1	once	-	TRBJ2-7	CASSEGPGMYEQYF	TGCGCCAGCAGTGAGGGGCCGGGAATGTACGAGCAGTACTTC
TRBV6-1	-	TRBD1	TRBJ1-3	CASSPGTGAGNTIYF	TGTGCCAGCAGTCCCGGGACAGGGGCTGGAAACACCATATATTTT
TRBV2	-	-	TRBJ1-3	CASSEEAGNTIYF	TGTGCCAGCAGTGAAGAGGCTGGAAACACCATATATTTT
TRBV7-8	-	-	TRBJ2-3	CASSKRGLTSISDTQYF	TGTGCCAGCAGCAAAAGAGGGCTGACAAGCATATCAGATACGCAGTATTTT
TRBV7-3	-	TRBD2	TRBJ2-1	CASSIGGAFDEQFF	TGTGCCAGCAGTATCGGGGGGGCATTCGATGAGCAGTTCTTC
TRBV7-9	-	TRBD1	TRBJ1-1	CASSIGQGEAFF	TGTGCCAGCAGCATCGGACAGGGTGAAGCTTTCTTT
TRBV5-1	-	-	TRBJ2-5	CASSLAGTGQETQYF	TGCGCCAGCAGCTTGGCGGGGACGGGGCAAGAGACCCAGTACTTC
TRBV29-1	-	-	TRBJ1-4	CSVERGLDEKLFF	TGCAGCGTTGAGAGGGGGTTAGATGAAAAACTGTTTTTT
TRBV7-2	-	-	TRBJ2-7	CASSFEGGPREQYF	TGTGCCAGCAGCTTTGAGGGGGGGCCAAGGGAGCAGTACTTC
TRBV12-3/TRBV12-4	-	TRBD1	TRBJ2-3	CASSPRDRGTDTQYF	TGTGCCAGCAGTCCCCGGGACAGGGGCACAGATACGCAGTATTTT
TRBV18	-	-	TRBJ1-1	CASSPSPGRNTEAFF	TGTGCCAGCTCACCTAGTCCGGGGCGGAACACTGAAGCTTTCTTT
TRBV5-1	-	TRBD2	TRBJ2-5	CASSLVPSGKGETQYF	TGCGCCAGCAGCTTGGTCCCTAGCGGGAAAGGGGAGACCCAGTACTTC
TRBV29-1	once	-	TRBJ2-2	CSAGGRGNTGELFF	TGCAGCGCCGGAGGTAGGGGGAACACCGGGGAGCTGTTTTTT
TRBV3-1	-	TRBD2	TRBJ2-4	CASSHTGGEKNIQYF	TGTGCCAGCAGCCATACGGGGGGGGAAAAAAACATTCAGTACTTC
TRBV5-1	-	-	TRBJ2-5	CASSLMGGETQYF	TGCGCCAGCAGCTTGATGGGCGGAGAGACCCAGTACTTC
TRBV13	-	TRBD1	TRBJ1-5	CASSRDRFNQPQHF	TGTGCCAGCAGCCGGGACAGATTCAATCAGCCCCAGCATTTT